This TCR beta chain was retrieved from a study of post-analysis software for immune sequencing data. Regarding the study as a whole: Samples from one preparation batch, clustered by F measure, grouped strongly together. Five TRBV segments, including TRBV5-6, TRBV5-1 and TRBV20-1, were more frequent in patients than controls. Compared with controls, patients showed significantly lower normalized Chao1 diversity.

Unique molecular identifiers tagged the TCR beta cDNA libraries. Out of roughly 0.85 to 11 million T cells, 470,000 or so cDNA molecules were generated. From the PCR reads, TCRdb called clonotypes with MiXCR, one entry per CDR3 protein. The table lists under 200,000 distinct CDR3 sequences, 35% to 40% of them singletons, with 25% to 35% in the top ten. J was trimmed by 2 bases and V by 0 bases; bases with no gene match: 10. Germline V lookup: CDR1 SQVTM, CDR2 ANQGSEA. The CDR3 loop spans 19 amino acids. This clonotype has just a few counts. Its antigen is unidentified. The source was blood, collected after autologous hematopoietic stem cell transplantation. This receptor was taken from a girl between 5 and 17 years old with multiple sclerosis. This chain links TRBV29-1 with TRBJ2-3; TRBD2 agrees at 14 bases. The CDR3 sequence is CSVEDFTGLAGDVTDTQYF. CDR3 sequence (DNA): TGCAGCGTTGAAGACTTCACGGGACTAGCGGGAGACGTCACAGATACGCAGTATTTT.